Following are 8 T cell receptor beta chains from one sample sequenced in a study of OX40 agonist ivuxolimab in advanced cancers. Measured with immunoSEQ multiplex PCR; TCRdb has only the in-frame clones, and not every one. Of nearly 70,000 clones listed, 65% to 90% are singletons. Here the sequenced sample was CD4+ or CD8+ T cells sorted from blood, taken in a trial of the OX40 agonist ivuxolimab. These receptors originate from an adult with an advanced solid tumor such as melanoma, head and neck, liver or kidney cancer.

The chain joins TRBV6-5 to TRBJ1-6; TRBD1 agrees at 7 bases. The CDR3 has 16 amino acids. Germline V gene lookup returns CDR1 MNHEY and CDR2 SVGAGI. V lost 2 bases and J lost 6; bases outside the gene matches: 7. The CDR3 coding sequence is TGTGCCAGCAGTTACAGGGGGCCCGCGCCTAATTCACCCCTCCACTTT. This translates into CASSYRGPAPNSPLHF.

The J gene is TRBJ1-5, the V gene TRBV7-9; D is unclear. Per the germline V gene, CDR1 is SEHNR and CDR2 is FQNEAQ (reference sequence). The V and J ends lost 11 bases and 4 bases respectively, with 12 bases between them. The CDR3 is 12 residues long. The CDR3, as DNA: TGTGCCGCCGCGCGAGATAATCAGCCCCAGCATTTT. Translation gives CAAARDNQPQHF. Combining the CDR3 with reference TRBV7-9 and TRBJ1-5 gives the whole variable domain DTGVSQNPRHKITKRGQNVTFRCDPISEHNRLYWYRQTLGQGPEFLTYFQNEAQLEKSRLLSDRFSAERPKGSFSTLEIQRTEQGDSAMYLCAAARDNQPQHFGDGTRLSIL.

The sample holds a few counts of this clone. The rearrangement links TRBV5-6 to TRBJ2-1; TRBD2 might be the D (6 bases). Trimming shortened V by 0 bases and J by 11 bases, and 12 bases separated the two germline ends. The length of the CDR3 is 13 residues. The germline CDR1 and CDR2 sequences are SGHDT and YYEEEE. For the CDR3, the DNA is TGTGCCAGCAGCTTGGCCGCGGGGTTTCAGCAGTTCTTC. Protein sequence: CASSLAAGFQQFF.

This chain connects TRBV19 to TRBJ1-5; D may be TRBD1 (5 bases). The CDR3 runs 15 residues. The ends were cut back, 5 bases at V and 6 bases at J, with 17 bases in the middle. Germline V gene data show CDR1 as LNHDA and CDR2 as SQIVND (reference sequence). The CDR3 DNA reads as TGTGCCAGTAGTCCCTCTGGACTCGGGGGTCAGCCCCAGCATTTT. As protein: CASSPSGLGGQPQHF. The full variable domain, rest sourced from reference TRBV19 and TRBJ1-5, is DGGITQSPKYLFRKEGQNVTLSCEQNLNHDAMYWYRQDPGQGLRLIYYSQIVNDFQKGDIAEGYSVSREKKESFPLTVTSAQKNPTAFYLCASSPSGLGGQPQHFGDGTRLSIL.

In its sample, this clone was seen once. The chain couples TRBV18 to TRBJ2-3; 10 nucleotides align to TRBD2. Unmatched junction bases numbered 2, after V lost 2 bases and J lost 6 bases. This CDR3 has 14 amino acids. Germline loops: CDR1 KGHSH, CDR2 LQKENI. The CDR3 DNA sequence: TGTGCCAGCTCACCAATTAGCGGGGGGGATACGCAGTATTTT. Translating it yields CASSPISGGDTQYF.

The chain recombines TRBV14 with TRBJ1-2; D is undetermined. Trimming removed 0 bases at V and 7 bases at J, with 18 bases between. CDR3 length: 16 amino acids. The germline gives CDR1 SGHDN, CDR2 FVKESK. The CDR3 bases are TGTGCCAGCAGCCAAGAGGTGAACTTCGGAGGGTTTGGCTACACCTTC. This translates into CASSQEVNFGGFGYTF. Using reference TRBV14 and TRBJ1-2 for the parts outside the CDR3, the full variable domain is EAGVTQFPSHSVIEKGQTVTLRCDPISGHDNLYWYRRVMGKEIKFLLHFVKESKQDESGMPNNRFLAERTGGTYSTLKVQPAELEDSGVYFCASSQEVNFGGFGYTFGSGTRLTVV.

The V and J genes are TRBV19 and TRBJ2-5, with D perhaps matching TRBD2 (7 bases). Germline V gene sequence: CDR1 LNHDA, CDR2 SQIVND (reference sequence). The CDR3 extends over 13 amino acids. Between the trimmed V and J ends, which lost 3 bases and 6 bases, there was a span of 11 bases. The CDR3 protein is CASSIAGAQTQYF. CDR3 bases: TGTGCCAGTAGTATTGCGGGGGCGCAGACCCAGTACTTC.

This chain uses TRBV4-1 with TRBJ1-2; D is unclear. The CDR3 runs to 17 residues. V was clipped by 2 bases and J by 8 bases, with 24 bases between them. Germline-derived CDR1 and CDR2 are MGHRA and YSYEKL. The DNA of the CDR3 is TGCGCCAGCAGCCAACCCGGAGTAGGTCAGAAACTGGGGGGCTACACCTTC. Translation gives CASSQPGVGQKLGGYTF.